These 17 T cell receptor beta chains originate from one sample sequenced in a study of metastatic and nonmetastatic thyroid tumors. Not a single patient had been given any form of treatment at any point before undergoing thyroid surgery. Through MiXCR, TCRdb re-clonotyped the PCR reads. In the table there are tens of thousands of clones, under 25% of which are singletons. The sample was blood. The receptor set was obtained from a female donor with papillary thyroid cancer or a benign thyroid nodule (not recorded which). Some clones in this sample may be carry-over from other donors' samples.

This chain links TRBV14 with TRBJ1-3, with TRBD1 matching over 7 bases. The CDR3 loop spans 16 amino acids. Germline V gives CDR1 SGHDN, CDR2 FVKESK. The J segment lost 2 bases and the V segment lost 4 bases, leaving 8 bases of the junction unmatched. The CDR3 DNA follows: TGTGCCAGCAGCCTCCTCGGGACAGTTACTGGAAACACCATATATTTT. Residues: CASSLLGTVTGNTIYF.

This clone came up many times. The genes are TRBV2 and TRBJ1-5; 8 nucleotides line up with TRBD1. V trimming: 7 bases; J trimming: 2 bases; junction bases outside the gene matches: 7. The CDR3 is 15 amino acids. CDR1 SNHLY and CDR2 FYNNEI come from the germline V gene. CDR3: CASKSGTGGNQPQHF. The CDR3 DNA is TGTGCCAGCAAATCCGGGACAGGAGGCAATCAGCCCCAGCATTTT.

In its sample, this clone was seen a few times. The chain employs TRBV7-2 and TRBJ2-3; no definite D call. V was shortened by 2 bases and J by 4 bases, with 4 bases between the two germline ends. In germline, CDR1 is SGHTA, CDR2 FQGNSA. The CDR3 loop spans 12 amino acids. CDR3 loop: CASSLLSDTQYF. CDR3 nucleotide sequence: TGTGCCAGCAGCTTACTGTCAGATACGCAGTATTTT.

The J gene is TRBJ2-4, the V gene TRBV19; either TRBD1 or TRBD2 may fit D (6 bases each). Trimming stripped 6 bases from V and 1 base from J, with 10 bases between. From germline, CDR1 is LNHDA and CDR2 SQIVND (reference sequence). The CDR3 runs 14 residues. CDR3 sequence (DNA): TGTGCCAGTAGGGGGGGCCGGGCCAAAAACATTCAGTACTTC. Amino acids: CASRGGRAKNIQYF.

This clone occurred many times. The chain couples TRBV5-1 to TRBJ2-3; 12 positions agree with TRBD2. J was trimmed by 5 bases and V by 0 bases; bases with no gene match: 4. The length of the CDR3 is 16 residues. The V gene's germline CDR1 is SGHRS and CDR2 YFSETQ. The CDR3 loop reads CASSLASGGAVDTQYF. The CDR3 DNA reads as TGCGCCAGCAGCTTGGCTAGCGGGGGGGCGGTAGATACGCAGTATTTT.

This clone came up many times. The chain has TRBV20-1 and TRBJ2-7, with D unresolved. Trimming left V 1 base short and J 2 bases short, with 6 bases between. This CDR3 contains 12 residues. Per the germline V gene, CDR1 is DFQATT and CDR2 is SNEGSKA (reference sequence). CDR3 in DNA: TGCAGTGCTAGAGGGCAGACCTACGAGCAGTACTTC. Translating gives CSARGQTYEQYF.

This clone was detected many times. The chain has TRBV2 and TRBJ2-7; TRBD2 is a possible D gene (5 bases). Trimming took 1 base from V and 1 from J, leaving 14 bases between them. The length of the CDR3 is 16 residues. Germline V CDR1 and CDR2: SNHLY, FYNNEI. The CDR3 DNA is TGTGCCAGCAGTGAAGATTTGAGGGATACGTCCTACGAGCAGTACTTC. It translates to CASSEDLRDTSYEQYF.

Concerning this clone itself: The conserved closing phenylalanine or tryptophan is absent in this CDR3, likely reflecting a read error. This chain joins TRBV7-3 and TRBJ1-6; D perhaps matches TRBD1 (5 bases). Germline assignment: CDR1 SGHTA and CDR2 FQGTGA. The V gene lost 6 bases and the J gene lost 6 bases, with 12 bases spanning the gap. The length of the CDR3 is 14 residues. The DNA for the CDR3 is TGTGCCAGCAGTGTCGGGACCGCTAATTCACCCCTCCACCTT. It specifies CASSVGTANSPLHL.

As to this clone: One end of the junction is discordant with germline, which a read error may explain. The V and J genes are TRBV5-1 and TRBJ2-1; no clear D. CDR1 and CDR2 (germline): SGHRS, YFSETQ. The CDR3 loop spans 15 amino acids. In nucleotides, the CDR3 is TGCGCCATCTTCCCTCATTCGAGCTCCTACAATGAGGAGTTCTTC. The encoded protein is CAIFPHSSSYNEEFF.

Ten or more counts support this clone. The chain links TRBV2 to TRBJ1-1, with D unresolved. The CDR3 runs to 14 residues. V was clipped by 2 bases and J by 3 bases, with 10 bases between them. The germline CDR1 and CDR2 sequences are SNHLY and FYNNEI. CDR3 sequence reads: CASSESAGYTEAFF. The CDR3 nucleotides are TGTGCCAGCAGTGAATCAGCTGGGTACACTGAAGCTTTCTTT.

This rearrangement joins TRBV6-2 or TRBV6-3 to TRBJ2-1; 10 nucleotides match TRBD1. Germline V gene data show CDR1 as MNHEY and CDR2 as SVGEGT. The CDR3 has 18 amino acids. V dropped 5 bases and J dropped 3; count of bases not matched to a gene: 13. CDR3 protein: CASSPRDRGVSGYNEQFF. The CDR3, as DNA: TGTGCCAGCAGTCCCCGGGACAGGGGAGTATCGGGCTACAATGAGCAGTTCTTC.

By share, this clone counts as medium-sized. V and J are TRBV6-1 and TRBJ1-1, with D perhaps matching TRBD1 (5 bases). Trimming stripped 2 bases from V and 0 bases from J, with 7 bases between. Germline V gene lookup returns CDR1 MNHNS and CDR2 SASEGT. The CDR3 is made up of 14 amino acids. The CDR3 region is CASSERQLNTEAFF. CDR3 coding DNA: TGTGCCAGCAGTGAAAGACAGTTGAACACTGAAGCTTTCTTT.

This clone was seen repeatedly, ten times or more. V usage is TRBV2 and J usage is TRBJ1-1; D is perhaps TRBD1 (5 bases). V was clipped by 10 bases and J by 7 bases, with 19 bases between them. The germline V gene encodes CDR1 SNHLY and CDR2 FYNNEI. This CDR3 has 13 residues. The DNA for the CDR3 is TGTGCCACCTACGGGGGTTTAGCGAATGAAGCTTTCTTT. Protein: CATYGGLANEAFF. Full variable domain (rest looked up from reference TRBV2 and TRBJ1-1): EPEVTQTPSHQVTQMGQEVILRCVPISNHLYFYWYRQILGQKVEFLVSFYNNEISEKSEIFDDQFSVERPDGSNFTLKIRSTKLEDSAMYFCATYGGLANEAFFGQGTRLTVV.

This clone was recorded many times. The V call is TRBV4-1, the J call TRBJ2-7, with 7 bases matching TRBD2. V was clipped by 3 bases and J by 0 bases; unmatched bases: 8. The CDR3 sequence is 16 residues long. Looked up from germline, CDR1 is MGHRA and CDR2 is YSYEKL. The CDR3 sequence is CASSHTPGGSSYEQYF. The CDR3 nucleotides read TGCGCCAGCAGCCACACCCCGGGGGGAAGCTCCTACGAGCAGTACTTC.

This chain connects TRBV2 to TRBJ2-7; 9 nucleotides align to TRBD2. The CDR3 contains 13 residues. Trimming removed 7 bases from V and 7 bases from J; junction bases left unmatched: 8. CDR1 and CDR2 from the germline V gene are SNHLY and FYNNEI. For the CDR3, the DNA is TGTGCCAGCACCCCAGCGGGGGGTCGTGAGCAGTACTTC. Protein product: CASTPAGGREQYF. Full variable domain (missing parts from reference TRBV2 and TRBJ2-7): EPEVTQTPSHQVTQMGQEVILRCVPISNHLYFYWYRQILGQKVEFLVSFYNNEISEKSEIFDDQFSVERPDGSNFTLKIRSTKLEDSAMYFCASTPAGGREQYFGPGTRLTVT.

V and J are TRBV27 and TRBJ1-6; no reliable D call. The CDR3 consists of 15 residues. Germline CDR1 is MNHEY and CDR2 is SMNVEV (reference sequence). V lost 0 bases and J 5 bases, leaving 8 bases between the germline ends. CDR3 region: CASSLSGQHNSPLHF. CDR3 bases: TGTGCCAGCAGTTTATCGGGCCAACATAATTCACCCCTCCACTTT.

This clone showed up just a few times. The V gene is TRBV10-3, the J gene TRBJ2-1, with TRBD1 matching 8 bases. Trimming cost V 2 bases and J 6 bases; bases outside gene matches: 3. Per the germline V gene, CDR1 is ENHRY and CDR2 is SYGVKD. The CDR3 consists of 14 residues. The CDR3 DNA reads as TGTGCCATCAGTGAGGGACAGGGCCCCAATGAGCAGTTCTTC. Translation gives CAISEGQGPNEQFF.